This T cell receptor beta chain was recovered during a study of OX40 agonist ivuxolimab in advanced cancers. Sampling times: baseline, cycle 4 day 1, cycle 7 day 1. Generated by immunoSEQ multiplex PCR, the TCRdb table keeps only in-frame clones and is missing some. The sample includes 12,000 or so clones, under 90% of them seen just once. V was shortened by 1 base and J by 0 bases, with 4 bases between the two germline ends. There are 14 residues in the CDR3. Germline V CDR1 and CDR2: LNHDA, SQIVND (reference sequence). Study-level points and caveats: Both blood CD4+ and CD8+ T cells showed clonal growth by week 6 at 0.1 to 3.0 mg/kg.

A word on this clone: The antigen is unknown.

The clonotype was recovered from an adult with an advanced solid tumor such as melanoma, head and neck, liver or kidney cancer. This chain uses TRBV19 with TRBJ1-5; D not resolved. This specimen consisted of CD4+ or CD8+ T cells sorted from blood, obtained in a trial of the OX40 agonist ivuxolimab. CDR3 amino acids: CASSIADSNQPQHF. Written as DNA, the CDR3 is TGTGCCAGTAGTATAGCGGATAGCAATCAGCCCCAGCATTTT.